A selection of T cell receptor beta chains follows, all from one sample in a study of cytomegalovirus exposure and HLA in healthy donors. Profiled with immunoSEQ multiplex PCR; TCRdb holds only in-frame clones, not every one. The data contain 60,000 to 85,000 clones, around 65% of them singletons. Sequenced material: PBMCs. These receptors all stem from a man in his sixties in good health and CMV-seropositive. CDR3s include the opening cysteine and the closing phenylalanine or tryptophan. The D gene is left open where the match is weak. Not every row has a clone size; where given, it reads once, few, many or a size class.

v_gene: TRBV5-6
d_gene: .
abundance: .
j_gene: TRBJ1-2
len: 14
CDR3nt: TGTGCCAGCAGCTTGTTTCCGGCCGCGAGGGGCTACACCTTC
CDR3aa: CASSLFPAARGYTF

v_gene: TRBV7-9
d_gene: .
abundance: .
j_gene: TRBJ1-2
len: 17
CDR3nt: TGTGCCAGCAGCTCACACCCACGGGGGGGGAAGGACGATAGCTACACCTTC
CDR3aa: CASSSHPRGGKDDSYTF

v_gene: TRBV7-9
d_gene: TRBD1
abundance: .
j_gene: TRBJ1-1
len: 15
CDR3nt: TGTGCCAGCAGCCAAGTCTTAGGGGGCCTCACTGAAGCTTTCTTT
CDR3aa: CASSQVLGGLTEAFF

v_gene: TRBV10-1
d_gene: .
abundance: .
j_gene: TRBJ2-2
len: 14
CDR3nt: TGCGCCAGCAGACCCGACTCTGACACCGGGGAGCTGTTTTTT
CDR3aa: CASRPDSDTGELFF

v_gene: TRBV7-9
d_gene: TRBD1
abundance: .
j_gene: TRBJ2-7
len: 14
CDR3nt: TGTGCCAGCAGCTCGGGACAGAACTCCTACGAGCAGTACTTC
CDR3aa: CASSSGQNSYEQYF

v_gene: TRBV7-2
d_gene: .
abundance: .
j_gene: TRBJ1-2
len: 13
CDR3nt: TGTGCCAGCAGCTATGGACAAATAAATGGCTACACCTTC
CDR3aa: CASSYGQINGYTF

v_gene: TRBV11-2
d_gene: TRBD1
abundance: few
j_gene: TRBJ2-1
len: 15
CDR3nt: TGTGCCAGCGGCCATCGGGACAGGCCTCACAATGAGCAGTTCTTC
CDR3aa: CASGHRDRPHNEQFF

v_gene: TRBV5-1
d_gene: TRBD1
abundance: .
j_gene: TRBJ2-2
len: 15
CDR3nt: TGCGCCAGCAGCATCGGACAGGGGGCAGCCGGGGAGCTGTTTTTT
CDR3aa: CASSIGQGAAGELFF

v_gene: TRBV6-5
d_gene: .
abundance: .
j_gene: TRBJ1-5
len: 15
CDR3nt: TGTGCCAGCAGTTACTCACAGTATAGCAATCAGCCCCAGCATTTT
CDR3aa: CASSYSQYSNQPQHF

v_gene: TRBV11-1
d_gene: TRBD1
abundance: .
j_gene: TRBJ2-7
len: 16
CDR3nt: TGTGCCAGCAGTCATCCTACCGGGACAGGGCAAAACGAGCAGTACTTC
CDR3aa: CASSHPTGTGQNEQYF

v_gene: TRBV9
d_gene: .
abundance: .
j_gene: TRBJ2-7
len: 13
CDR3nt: TGTGCCAGCAGCGTAGAGACAAACTACGAGCAGTACTTC
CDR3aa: CASSVETNYEQYF

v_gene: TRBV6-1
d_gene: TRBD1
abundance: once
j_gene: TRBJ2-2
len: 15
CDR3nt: TGTGCCAGCACCCGGGACAGTCCGAACACCGGGGAGCTGTTTTTT
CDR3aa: CASTRDSPNTGELFF

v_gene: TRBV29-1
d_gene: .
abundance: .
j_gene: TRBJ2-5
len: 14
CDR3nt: TGCAGCGTTCGCAGGGGACGAACCGAAGAGACCCAGTACTTC
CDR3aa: CSVRRGRTEETQYF

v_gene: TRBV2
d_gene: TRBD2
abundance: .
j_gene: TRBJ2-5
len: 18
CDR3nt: TGTGCCAGCAGTTTCAGGACTAGCGGGAGGGCCGGGGTAGAGACCCAGTACTTC
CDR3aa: CASSFRTSGRAGVETQYF

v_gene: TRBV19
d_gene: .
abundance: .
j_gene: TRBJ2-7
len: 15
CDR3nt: TGTGCCAGTAGTATAGTGTGGACTCCGGGTGACGAGCAGTACTTC
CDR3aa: CASSIVWTPGDEQYF

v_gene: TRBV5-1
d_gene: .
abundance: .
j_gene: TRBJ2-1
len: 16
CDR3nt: TGCGCCAGCAGCTTGGCCTATACTAGTAGGTCCAATGAGCAGTTCTTC
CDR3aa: CASSLAYTSRSNEQFF

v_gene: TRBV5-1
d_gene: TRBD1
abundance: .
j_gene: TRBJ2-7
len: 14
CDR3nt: TGCGCCAGCAGCTTCGGGACAGGGAATTACGAGCAGTACTTC
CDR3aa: CASSFGTGNYEQYF

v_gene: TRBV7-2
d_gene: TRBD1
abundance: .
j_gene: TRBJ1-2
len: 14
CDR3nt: TGTGCCAGCAGCCCTACCGGGACAGGGTTCGGAGGCACCTTC
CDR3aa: CASSPTGTGFGGTF

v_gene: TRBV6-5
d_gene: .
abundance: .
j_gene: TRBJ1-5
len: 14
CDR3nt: TGTGCCAGCAGTTACGACGGGGGGGGATCAGCCCAGCATTTT
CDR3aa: CASSYDGGGSAQHF

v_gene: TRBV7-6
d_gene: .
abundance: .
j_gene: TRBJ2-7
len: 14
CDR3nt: TGTGCCAGCAGCCCCGGCACGGGGGTCTCCGAGCAGTACTTC
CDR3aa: CASSPGTGVSEQYF